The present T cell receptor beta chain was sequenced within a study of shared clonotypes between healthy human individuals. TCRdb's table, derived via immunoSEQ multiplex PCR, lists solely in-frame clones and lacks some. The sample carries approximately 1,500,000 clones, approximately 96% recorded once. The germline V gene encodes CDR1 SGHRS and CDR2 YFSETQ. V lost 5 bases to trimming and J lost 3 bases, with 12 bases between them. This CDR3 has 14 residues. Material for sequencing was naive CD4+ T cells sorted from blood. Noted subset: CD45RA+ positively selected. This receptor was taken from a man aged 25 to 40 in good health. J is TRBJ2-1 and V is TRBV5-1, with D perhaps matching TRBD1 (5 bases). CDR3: CASSSQEYYNEQFF. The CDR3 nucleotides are TGCGCCAGCAGTTCACAGGAGTACTACAATGAGCAGTTCTTC.